Each of the 8 T cell receptor beta chains below was sequenced from the same sample in a study of blood T cells in healthy people across ages. It was with a sample-barcoded 5' primer and a J-beta primer mix that a second PCR of roughly 7 to 12 cycles was run. TCRdb fed the 5' RACE reads into MiXCR, producing one record per CDR3 protein. The table has hundreds of thousands of distinct CDR3 sequences, about 48% seen once. Material for sequencing was blood. These TCRs come from a man older than 75 in good health.

The rearrangement uses TRBV4-1 and TRBJ2-7, with D perhaps given as TRBD1 or TRBD2 (5 bases each). V was shortened by 0 bases and J by 3 bases, with 9 bases between the two germline ends. Germline values: CDR1 MGHRA, CDR2 YSYEKL. This CDR3 contains 14 residues. CDR3 coding DNA: TGCGCCAGCAGCCAAGAGTGGGGGTTCTACGAGCAGTACTTC. Translating it yields CASSQEWGFYEQYF.

The sample holds a few counts of this clonotype. The chain links TRBV20-1 to TRBJ2-3; 7 nucleotides match TRBD1. CDR3 length: 15 amino acids. The V gene's germline CDR1 is DFQATT and CDR2 SNEGSKA (reference sequence). Losses at the gene ends were 0 bases for V and 14 bases for J; bases not matched to a gene: 17. CDR3 coding DNA: TGCAGTGCTAGAGATTTGCGACAGGGACCCAGATACGCGTATTTT. Translated: CSARDLRQGPRYAYF.

This clonotype was recorded once. V and J are TRBV9 and TRBJ2-1, with D perhaps matching TRBD1 (6 bases). The CDR3 is made up of 14 amino acids. Germline CDR1 and CDR2: SGDLS and YYNGEE. V lost 4 bases, J lost 10 bases, and 18 bases lay in between. Written as DNA, the CDR3 is TGTGCCAGCAGCTCCCGGGACACTAGTTACGAGCAGTTCTTC. It specifies CASSSRDTSYEQFF.

The genes are TRBV27 and TRBJ2-1; 9 nucleotides agree with TRBD1. Losses at the gene ends were 5 bases for V and 3 bases for J; bases not matched to a gene: 8. This CDR3 spans 16 amino acids. Germline CDR1 and CDR2: MNHEY and SMNVEV (reference sequence). This CDR3 reads CASSLQPGQGYNEQFF. In DNA form, the CDR3 reads TGTGCCAGCAGTCTCCAGCCGGGACAGGGCTACAATGAGCAGTTCTTC.

The chain joins TRBV29-1 to TRBJ1-1; perhaps TRBD1 as D (5 bases). The germline V gene encodes CDR1 SQVTM and CDR2 ANQGSEA. V shed 5 bases and J shed 0 bases, with 10 bases lying between them. The CDR3 contains 13 residues. In DNA, the CDR3 is TGCAGCGTTTCGACAGTTTTGAACACTGAAGCTTTCTTT. Translating it yields CSVSTVLNTEAFF.

The chain joins TRBV7-2 to TRBJ1-1; a weak D match, TRBD1 (6 bases). The CDR3 is made up of 16 amino acids. Germline-derived CDR1 and CDR2 are SGHTA and FQGNSA. Deletions cut 5 bases from V and 0 bases from J, with 16 bases between. CDR3 DNA sequence: TGTGCCAGCAGCCCAAGACAGGTCTCCATGAACACTGAAGCTTTCTTT. This gives the protein CASSPRQVSMNTEAFF.

This clonotype was detected ten times or more. The gene calls are TRBV2 and TRBJ2-4; tentatively, D is TRBD1 (5 bases). The V gene's germline CDR1 is SNHLY and CDR2 FYNNEI. The CDR3 has 12 amino acids. V was trimmed by 7 bases and J by 1 base, leaving 5 bases between them. The CDR3: CASKGAKNIQYF. The CDR3 DNA reads as TGTGCCAGCAAGGGGGCCAAAAACATTCAGTACTTC.

The V call is TRBV7-2, the J call TRBJ1-2; D is undetermined. Germline CDR1 is SGHTA and CDR2 is FQGNSA. CDR3 length: 15 residues. V was pared by 5 bases and J by 1 base, with 14 bases between. CDR3 coding DNA: TGTGCCAGCAGCCACCCGCCGGATAATAACTATGGCTACACCTTC. This translates into CASSHPPDNNYGYTF.